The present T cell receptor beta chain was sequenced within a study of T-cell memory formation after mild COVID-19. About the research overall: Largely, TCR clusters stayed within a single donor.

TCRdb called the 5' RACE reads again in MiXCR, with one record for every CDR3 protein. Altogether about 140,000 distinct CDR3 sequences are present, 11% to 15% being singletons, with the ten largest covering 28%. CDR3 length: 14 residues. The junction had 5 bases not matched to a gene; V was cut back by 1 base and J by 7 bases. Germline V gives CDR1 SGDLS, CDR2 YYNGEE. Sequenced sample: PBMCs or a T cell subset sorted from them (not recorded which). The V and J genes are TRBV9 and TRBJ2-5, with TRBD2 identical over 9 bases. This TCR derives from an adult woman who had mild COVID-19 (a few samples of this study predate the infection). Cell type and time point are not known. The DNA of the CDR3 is TGTGCCAGCAGCGTAAGCGGGAGGAGTGTGACCCAGTACTTC. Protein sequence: CASSVSGRSVTQYF.